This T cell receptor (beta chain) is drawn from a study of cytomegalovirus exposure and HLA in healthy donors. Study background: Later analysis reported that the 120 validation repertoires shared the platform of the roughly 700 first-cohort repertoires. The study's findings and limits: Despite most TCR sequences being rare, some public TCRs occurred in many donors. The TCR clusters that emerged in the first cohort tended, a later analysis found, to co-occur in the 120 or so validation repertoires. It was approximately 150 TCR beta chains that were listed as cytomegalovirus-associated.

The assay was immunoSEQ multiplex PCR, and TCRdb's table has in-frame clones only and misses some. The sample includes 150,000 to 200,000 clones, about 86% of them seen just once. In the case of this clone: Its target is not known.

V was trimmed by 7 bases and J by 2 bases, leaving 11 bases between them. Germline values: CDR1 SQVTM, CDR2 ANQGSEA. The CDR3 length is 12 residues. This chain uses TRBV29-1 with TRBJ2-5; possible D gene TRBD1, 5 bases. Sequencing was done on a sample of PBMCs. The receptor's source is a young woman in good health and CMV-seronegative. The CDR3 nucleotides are TGCAGCGCTAGGGGTTCGCAAGAGACCCAGTACTTC. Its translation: CSARGSQETQYF.